Only a few counts were recorded for the clone carrying this T cell receptor beta chain. The target antigen is unknown. CDR3 length: 13 amino acids. The V gene lost 2 bases and the J gene lost 5 bases, with 9 bases spanning the gap. Germline values: CDR1 MGHDK, CDR2 SYGVNS. This entry belongs to a study of T-cell reconstitution after alpha-beta-depleted transplantation in children. The TCRbeta library incorporated unique molecular identifiers. TCRdb re-analysed the PCR reads in MiXCR, keeping a single row per CDR3 protein. The repertoire holds 200,000 to 250,000 distinct CDR3 sequences, with approximately 24% as singletons. General study findings and limits: Where alpha-beta T cells came from about two months after transplant was reportedly several hundred expanded graft clones. In some patients, recipient T cells and intrathymic progenitors surviving conditioning explained high day-60 diversity. Counts and diversity of T cells one year after transplant came mostly from newly produced T cells.

Sample: PBMCs, mostly from graft donor cells, taken 360 days after TCRalphabeta/CD19-depleted stem cell transplant. The J gene is TRBJ2-5, the V gene TRBV25-1; TRBD2 is a possible D gene (5 bases). The clonotype comes from a female patient aged 2-9 years who had a stem cell transplant for congenital amegakaryocytic thrombocytopenia, so the T cells may come from the graft donor. This CDR3 reads CASSEVGKETQYF. DNA of the CDR3: TGTGCCAGCAGTGAAGTCGGGAAGGAGACCCAGTACTTC.